This TCR beta chain was profiled in a study of blood T cell repertoires in COVID-19. Study overall: Sources were T cells, B-cell-depleted T cells, or PBMCs; the material itself was cDNA or gDNA.

The germline gives CDR1 SGHNT, CDR2 YENEEA. Between the trimmed V and J ends, which lost 5 bases and 1 base, there was a span of 15 bases. The CDR3 runs to 15 residues. This clone was observed once. Original handling: The assay estimated nucleated cells by amplifying reference gene primers. Profiled with immunoSEQ multiplex PCR; TCRdb holds only in-frame clones, not every one. Clone size and the V and J calls come from that table; the DNA yielded D and trimming. Of 450,000 or so clones listed, 70% to 90% are singletons. The source of this sequence is a man between 18 and 35 years old with COVID-19, enrolled during active disease. Sequenced: peripheral blood. The V call is TRBV11-3, the J call TRBJ2-7; D is perhaps TRBD2 (5 bases). This chain's CDR3 is CASSPPQTSSYEQYF. The CDR3 DNA follows: TGTGCCAGCAGCCCCCCCCAAACTAGTTCCTACGAGCAGTACTTC.